Each of the 31 T cell receptor beta chains below was sequenced from the same sample in a study of blood T cell repertoires in COVID-19. Method: immunoSEQ multiplex PCR; TCRdb's copy keeps in-frame clones and lacks some. The data contain 150,000 to 200,000 clones, around four fifths of them singletons. The sequenced sample was peripheral blood. Source of these receptors: an elderly woman with COVID-19, enrolled during active disease.

The chain employs TRBV28 and TRBJ2-3; TRBD1 matches 7 bases. The germline gives CDR1 MDHEN, CDR2 SYDVKM. The CDR3 runs to 15 residues. V lost 0 bases and J lost 2; bases outside the gene matches: 2. The CDR3 is CASSLWGQTTDTQYF. The CDR3 DNA reads as TGTGCCAGCAGTTTATGGGGACAGACCACAGATACGCAGTATTTT.

The chain carries TRBV2 and TRBJ2-3, with 7 bases that match TRBD2. This CDR3 is 13 amino acids long. Germline loops: CDR1 SNHLY, CDR2 FYNNEI. J gave up 1 base and V 8 bases, and 3 bases lay outside the gene matches. CDR3 DNA sequence: TGTGCCAGCGGGAGGGAGGGCACAGATACGCAGTATTTT. It codes for CASGREGTDTQYF.

This clone was seen a handful of times. This chain connects TRBV18 to TRBJ2-7; D is possibly TRBD1 (5 bases). The CDR3 length is 16 residues. Germline CDR1 reads KGHSH; CDR2 reads LQKENI. The V end was cut by 3 bases, the J end by 3 bases, with 18 bases between. CDR3 nucleotide sequence: TGTGCCAGCTCACCCGTAACAGGAAAGCTTAACTACGAGCAGTACTTC. The encoded protein is CASSPVTGKLNYEQYF.

This chain joins TRBV9 and TRBJ1-2; 7 nucleotides match TRBD1. CDR1 and CDR2 from the germline V gene are SGDLS and YYNGEE. The CDR3 loop spans 14 amino acids. V shed 3 bases and J 4 bases; nucleotides not matched to a gene: 6. CDR3 sequence (DNA): TGTGCCAGCAGCGAAGGGACAGAGATCTATGGCTACACCTTC. Translation: CASSEGTEIYGYTF.

The chain is built from TRBV7-3 and TRBJ2-3, with 7 nucleotides matching TRBD2. V was clipped by 5 bases and J by 2 bases; unmatched bases: 7. This CDR3 spans 15 amino acids. The germline CDR1 and CDR2 sequences are SGHTA and FQGTGA. The CDR3 bases are TGTGCCAGCAGCCGGGACTACTCCCCCACAGATACGCAGTATTTT. This encodes CASSRDYSPTDTQYF.

The V and J genes are TRBV18 and TRBJ1-3; D is unresolved. This CDR3 has 16 residues. CDR1 and CDR2 (germline): KGHSH, LQKENI. V shed 9 bases and J shed 2 bases, with 20 bases lying between them. CDR3 region: CASSPLLRGTGNTIYF. The CDR3 bases are TGTGCCAGTTCCCCCCTATTGCGGGGAACTGGAAACACCATATATTTT.

This clone was seen only a few times. The gene calls are TRBV27 and TRBJ1-1, with D uncertain. Germline CDR1 MNHEY, CDR2 SMNVEV (reference sequence). V lost 3 bases and J 1 base, leaving 9 bases between the germline ends. The CDR3 contains 14 residues. CDR3: CASSLVRSNTEAFF. CDR3 in DNA: TGTGCCAGCAGTTTGGTCAGATCGAACACTGAAGCTTTCTTT.

The genes are TRBV27 and TRBJ1-1; D is perhaps TRBD1 (6 bases). The germline gives CDR1 MNHEY, CDR2 SMNVEV (reference sequence). The CDR3 covers 16 residues. The V end lost 3 bases, the J end lost 4 bases, and 18 bases lay between the germline ends. The CDR3 bases are TGTGCCAGCAGTTTCCGCATTACAGGGCCCTTCACTGAAGCTTTCTTT. This codes for CASSFRITGPFTEAFF.

This clone was observed a single time. The V and J genes are TRBV3-1 (or the pseudogene TRBV3-2) and TRBJ1-1; D ambiguous. Trimming took 4 bases from V and 13 from J, leaving 7 bases between them. This CDR3 region has 9 residues. Germline V gene sequence: CDR1 LGHDT, CDR2 YNNKEL (reference sequence). CDR3 sequence (DNA): TGTGCCAGCAGCCCCCCCCTTTTCTTT. Translating gives CASSPPLFF.

The J gene is TRBJ1-1, the V gene TRBV5-4, with D perhaps TRBD1 (5 bases). Germline loops: CDR1 SGHNT, CDR2 YYREEE (reference sequence). The CDR3 runs 14 residues. Trimming shortened V by 0 bases and J by 0 bases, and 6 bases separated the two germline ends. CDR3 bases: TGTGCCAGCAGCTTGGGGGGCATGAACACTGAAGCTTTCTTT. It specifies CASSLGGMNTEAFF.

The chain joins TRBV18 to TRBJ2-1, with 14 bases matching TRBD2. This CDR3 region has 15 residues. Trimming removed 6 bases from V and 7 bases from J; junction bases left unmatched: 5. Germline loops: CDR1 KGHSH, CDR2 LQKENI. The CDR3 region is CASSLGTSGGNEQFF. CDR3 DNA: TGTGCCAGCTCCCTTGGGACTAGCGGGGGTAATGAGCAGTTCTTC.

The chain uses TRBV5-1 and TRBJ2-3, with 7 bases aligning to TRBD2. After removal of 3 bases from V and 0 bases from J, the junction contained 10 bases not matched to a gene. Germline assignment: CDR1 SGHRS and CDR2 YFSETQ. The CDR3 contains 17 residues. CDR3: CASSSARGDSSTDTQYF. CDR3 DNA: TGCGCCAGCAGCTCGGCCCGGGGGGACTCTAGCACAGATACGCAGTATTTT.

The chain joins TRBV5-1 to TRBJ1-4; D might be TRBD1 (6 bases). In germline, CDR1 is SGHRS, CDR2 YFSETQ. The CDR3 loop spans 14 amino acids. Deletions cut 1 base from V and 7 bases from J, with 11 bases between. The CDR3 here is CASSLQGPGEKLFF. The CDR3 region has the DNA TGCGCCAGCAGCTTGCAGGGGCCGGGTGAAAAACTGTTTTTT.

This sequence joins TRBV3-1 (or the pseudogene TRBV3-2) and TRBJ1-1, with no clear D. The CDR3 loop spans 15 amino acids. The germline gives CDR1 LGHDT, CDR2 YNNKEL (reference sequence). Trimming pared 3 bases from V and 0 bases from J, leaving 11 bases between. The CDR3 sequence: CASSHTQTMNTEAFF. In nucleotides, the CDR3 is TGTGCCAGCAGCCACACACAAACCATGAACACTGAAGCTTTCTTT.

This sequence joins TRBV18 and TRBJ1-1; no definite D call. CDR3 length: 13 amino acids. V lost 3 bases, J lost 2 bases, and 7 bases lay in between. Germline CDR1 reads KGHSH; CDR2 reads LQKENI. The CDR3 is CASSPGPNTEAFF. In DNA, the CDR3 is TGTGCCAGCTCACCTGGCCCTAACACTGAAGCTTTCTTT.

The rearrangement joins TRBV6-6 to TRBJ1-2, with TRBD1 identical over 8 bases. The CDR3 length is 14 residues. V gave up 2 bases and J gave up 10 bases; unmatched junction bases: 9. CDR1 and CDR2 from the germline V gene are MNHNY and SVGAGI (reference sequence). CDR3 in amino acids: CASSYPGQGEDYTF. The CDR3 DNA reads as TGTGCCAGCAGTTACCCTGGACAGGGAGAGGACTACACCTTC.

V and J are TRBV5-1 and TRBJ1-4, with D possibly TRBD1 on 5 matching bases. Trimming took 2 bases from V and 8 from J, leaving 19 bases between them. Germline values: CDR1 SGHRS, CDR2 YFSETQ. The CDR3 spans 16 residues. Here the CDR3 reads CASSFMEVGQGEKLFF. CDR3 nucleotide sequence: TGCGCCAGCAGCTTTATGGAAGTTGGACAAGGAGAAAAACTGTTTTTT.

The chain joins TRBV6-6 to TRBJ1-1, with D possibly being TRBD1 (5 bases). In germline, CDR1 is MNHNY, CDR2 SVGAGI (reference sequence). Trimming removed 5 bases at V and 8 bases at J, with 9 bases between. This CDR3 has 11 residues. The CDR3 loop reads CASSPAGEAFF. The CDR3 bases are TGTGCCAGCAGTCCCGCAGGGGAAGCTTTCTTT.

This clone appeared a few times. The chain has TRBV10-2 and TRBJ1-2; D is possibly TRBD1 (6 bases). Per the germline V gene, CDR1 is WSHSY and CDR2 is SAAADI. V lost 6 bases and J 3 bases, leaving 14 bases between the germline ends. CDR3 length: 14 residues. The CDR3 sequence: CASRISDSDYGYTF. The DNA of the CDR3 is TGCGCCAGCAGGATATCGGACAGTGACTATGGCTACACCTTC.

This chain connects TRBV3-1 (or the pseudogene TRBV3-2) to TRBJ2-3; TRBD1 is a possible D gene (6 bases). V was trimmed by 4 bases and J by 8 bases, leaving 16 bases between them. Germline CDR1 and CDR2: LGHDT and YNNKEL (reference sequence). This CDR3 spans 14 amino acids. This chain's CDR3 is CASSPGQGLGTQYF. The CDR3 DNA reads as TGTGCCAGCAGCCCCGGGCAGGGGCTGGGTACGCAGTATTTT.

The CDR3: CASSLGGGRGNSPLHF. The CDR3 nucleotides are TGTGCCAGCAGCCTGGGTGGTGGCAGAGGAAATTCACCCCTCCACTTT. The chain combines TRBV3-1 (or the pseudogene TRBV3-2) with TRBJ1-6; no firm D call. The germline V and J ends were trimmed by 4 bases and 7 bases, with 17 bases remaining between them. CDR3 length: 16 amino acids. The germline V gene has CDR1 LGHDT and CDR2 YNNKEL (reference sequence).

The V and J genes are TRBV29-1 and TRBJ2-6, with D perhaps TRBD2 (5 bases). Looked up from germline, CDR1 is SQVTM and CDR2 is ANQGSEA. V was shortened by 4 bases and J by 4 bases, with 5 bases between the two germline ends. This CDR3 region has 12 residues. Here the CDR3 DNA reads TGCAGCGTTGCGGGGGGGGCCAACGTCCTGACTTTC. Its translation is CSVAGGANVLTF. The entire variable domain, with the rest obtained from reference TRBV29-1 and TRBJ2-6, is as follows: SAVISQKPSRDICQRGTSLTIQCQVDSQVTMMFWYRQQPGQSLTLIATANQGSEATYESGFVIDKFPISRPNLTFSTLTVSNMSPEDSSIYLCSVAGGANVLTFGAGSRLTVL.

This chain joins TRBV5-1 and TRBJ1-4; D remains ambiguous. This CDR3 region has 14 residues. Trimming shortened V by 5 bases and J by 3 bases, and 11 bases separated the two germline ends. Per the germline V gene, CDR1 is SGHRS and CDR2 is YFSETQ. In DNA, the CDR3 is TGCGCCAGCAGTCCCACATTGGCTAATGAAAAACTGTTTTTT. It specifies CASSPTLANEKLFF. Full variable domain (rest looked up from reference TRBV5-1 and TRBJ1-4): KAGVTQTPRYLIKTRGQQVTLSCSPISGHRSVSWYQQTPGQGLQFLFEYFSETQRNKGNFPGRFSGRQFSNSRSEMNVSTLELGDSALYLCASSPTLANEKLFFGSGTQLSVL.

This clone was observed at least ten times. The rearrangement uses TRBV6-5 and TRBJ1-1; tentatively, D is TRBD1 (6 bases). The CDR3 runs 14 residues. V gave up 1 base and J gave up 4 bases, with 10 bases separating them. Germline V gives CDR1 MNHEY, CDR2 SVGAGI. For the CDR3, the DNA is TGTGCCAGCAGTTACTTACAGGGTGGCACTGAAGCTTTCTTT. It translates to CASSYLQGGTEAFF.

V gene TRBV9 combines with J gene TRBJ1-2, with D maybe TRBD1 (6 bases). The CDR3 is 13 amino acids. Trimming removed 0 bases from V and 7 bases from J, with 10 bases in between. The germline CDR1 and CDR2 sequences are SGDLS and YYNGEE. The CDR3 nucleotides read TGTGCCAGCAGCGTAGCTGGGGGCCGTGGCTACACCTTC. It yields the protein CASSVAGGRGYTF.

The J gene is TRBJ1-5, the V gene TRBV7-8; D might be TRBD1 (5 bases). Germline V gene sequence: CDR1 SGHVS, CDR2 FQNEAQ. The CDR3 spans 15 residues. Trimming shortened V by 4 bases and J by 3 bases, and 13 bases separated the two germline ends. CDR3: CASSYSWTSNQPQHF. The CDR3 DNA reads as TGTGCCAGCAGCTACTCCTGGACATCCAATCAGCCCCAGCATTTT.

Comments on this clone: Mismatch with germline at one junction end may stem from a read error. The rearrangement uses TRBV6-5 and TRBJ1-2; D is unclear. CDR1 is MNHEY, CDR2 SVGAGI, per germline. This CDR3 region has 10 residues. This CDR3 reads CASSDSPYTF. CDR3 sequence (DNA): TGTGCCAGCAGTGACTCCCCGTACACCTTC.

CDR3 protein: CASSQTIREGGYTF. The CDR3 DNA reads TGTGCCAGCAGCCAAACCATCAGGGAAGGTGGCTACACCTTC. J is TRBJ1-2 and V is TRBV4-2, with D possibly TRBD1 on 5 matching bases. CDR1 and CDR2 (germline): LGHNA, YNFKEQ. The CDR3 totals 14 residues. Deletions cut 2 bases from V and 7 bases from J, with 14 bases between.

In this sample, this clone turned up a few times. The chain links TRBV7-9 to TRBJ1-4; D gene uncertain. This CDR3 spans 17 amino acids. Trimming removed 2 bases from V and 0 bases from J, with 13 bases in between. Germline CDR1 reads SEHNR; CDR2 reads FQNEAQ (reference sequence). The CDR3 reads CASSLRRGTATNEKLFF. The CDR3 nucleotides are TGTGCCAGCAGCTTACGGCGCGGAACTGCAACTAATGAAAAACTGTTTTTT.

V gene TRBV19 combines with J gene TRBJ1-2; D is perhaps TRBD1 (6 bases). Germline V gene sequence: CDR1 LNHDA, CDR2 SQIVND (reference sequence). Trimming left V 6 bases short and J 1 base short, with 12 bases between. This CDR3 has 14 residues. The CDR3 nucleotides are TGTGCCAGTAGCAAAGACAGGAATAACTATGGCTACACCTTC. Amino acid sequence: CASSKDRNNYGYTF.

This chain uses TRBV7-2 with TRBJ2-2, with D hard to call. Germline-derived CDR1 and CDR2 are SGHTA and FQGNSA. Trimming took off 2 bases at V and 2 bases at J, with 6 bases between the two ends. This CDR3 comprises 14 residues. The CDR3 DNA sequence: TGTGCCAGCAGCTTAAACTTAAACACCGGGGAGCTGTTTTTT. Protein product: CASSLNLNTGELFF.